The TCR beta chain under discussion was sequenced for a study of identical twins. Study conclusions and caveats: Excess low generation probability was seen in twin-shared out-of-frame alpha sequences.

Template switching, a step in the protocol, added a universal primer site, and cDNA carried unique molecular identifiers. TCRdb called the 5' RACE reads again in MiXCR, with one record for every CDR3 protein. The sample shows approximately 590,000 distinct CDR3 sequences, around 9.6% of them seen only once. This clonotype was counted only a few times. Its antigen is unidentified. Each donor was a healthy Caucasian. The CDR3 has 13 residues. Deletions cut 6 bases from V and 3 bases from J, with 11 bases between. Per the germline V gene, CDR1 is MNHNS and CDR2 is SASEGT. The data were also submitted as part of a second study, on yellow fever vaccine responses in identical twins.

What was sequenced was PBMCs. This chain uses TRBV6-1 with TRBJ2-5; D might be TRBD1 (5 bases). This clonotype was obtained from a woman aged 18-35 years in good health. This CDR3 reads CASRDIVKETQYF. The CDR3 DNA reads TGTGCCAGCAGGGACATTGTAAAAGAGACCCAGTACTTC.